This T cell receptor beta chain was sequenced for a study of metastatic and nonmetastatic thyroid tumors. TCRdb re-analyzed the PCR reads using MiXCR. The table includes 80,000 to 85,000 clones, around an eighth detected once. This clone was counted many times. All patients reached thyroid surgery having received no treatment beforehand. Germline assignment: CDR1 SGHRS and CDR2 YFSETQ. The ends lost 4 bases at V and 6 bases at J; junction bases unmatched: 14. This CDR3 has 16 residues. The source of this sequence is a female donor with papillary thyroid cancer or a benign thyroid nodule (not recorded which). Some clones in this sample may be carry-over from other donors' samples. The sample was tumor tissue. This chain uses TRBV5-1 with TRBJ2-5; 8 bases are a match to TRBD1. CDR3 sequence reads: CASSATGGQGIKTQYF. The CDR3 coding sequence is TGCGCCAGCAGCGCCACCGGCGGACAGGGAATAAAGACCCAGTACTTC.